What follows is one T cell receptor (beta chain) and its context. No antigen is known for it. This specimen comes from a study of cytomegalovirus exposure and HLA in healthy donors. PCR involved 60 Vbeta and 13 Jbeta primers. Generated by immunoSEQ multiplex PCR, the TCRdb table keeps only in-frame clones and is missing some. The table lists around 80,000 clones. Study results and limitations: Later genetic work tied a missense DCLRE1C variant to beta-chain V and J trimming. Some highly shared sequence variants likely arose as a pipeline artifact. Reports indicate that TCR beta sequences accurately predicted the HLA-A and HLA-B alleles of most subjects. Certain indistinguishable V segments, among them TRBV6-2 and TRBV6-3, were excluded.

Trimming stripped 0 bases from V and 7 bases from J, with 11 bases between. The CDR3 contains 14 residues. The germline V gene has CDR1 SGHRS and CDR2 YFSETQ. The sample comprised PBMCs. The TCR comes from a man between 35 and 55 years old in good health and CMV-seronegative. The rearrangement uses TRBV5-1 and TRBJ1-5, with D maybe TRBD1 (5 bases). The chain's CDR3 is CASSLGSGEQPQHF. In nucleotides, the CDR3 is TGCGCCAGCAGCTTGGGATCGGGGGAACAGCCCCAGCATTTT.